This TCR beta chain stems from a study of T cells in localized non-small cell lung cancer. This CDR3 region has 17 residues. The germline gives CDR1 SGHDT, CDR2 YYEEEE. With V trimmed by 0 bases and J by 2 bases, 7 bases remained unmatched. Assay used: immunoSEQ multiplex PCR; TCRdb lists only in-frame clones, some missing. The sample comprises 20,000 to 25,000 clones, less than 90% of which are singletons, and 22% rests with the top ten. This chain connects TRBV5-6 to TRBJ1-3; 8 bases are a match to TRBD1. This sample comprised PBMCs, obtained before any cancer treatment. This sequence was found in a man aged 35 to 69 with stage II squamous cell lung carcinoma. The CDR3 region is CASSLAQGELTGNTIYF. CDR3 sequence (DNA): TGTGCCAGCAGCTTGGCACAGGGGGAGCTTACTGGAAACACCATATATTTT.